This entry lists 24 T cell receptor beta chains sequenced from one sample in a study of blood T cells in healthy people across ages. Together with a sample-barcoded 5' primer, a J-beta primer mix was included in a second PCR lasting about 6 to 11 cycles. TCRdb reprocessed the 5' RACE reads with MiXCR, giving one entry per CDR3 protein. There are 730,000 or so distinct CDR3 sequences in the sample; about 42% occur only once, and 20% lies in the top ten. Sequencing was performed on blood. These receptors were collected from a woman aged 60-70 years in good health.

CDR3 DNA sequence: TGCAGCGTTTCGACAGTAAACTACGAGCAGTACTTC. This codes for CSVSTVNYEQYF. This chain uses TRBV29-1 with TRBJ2-4, with TRBD1 as a possible D gene (5 bases). The J call may be wrong; the DNA end is better matched by TRBJ2-7. This CDR3 has 12 residues. CDR1 is SQVTM, CDR2 ANQGSEA, per germline.

This clonotype was counted between two and nine times. J is TRBJ2-1 and V is TRBV3-1, with a tentative D call TRBD1 (5 bases). This CDR3 region has 13 residues. Germline V gene data show CDR1 as LGHDT and CDR2 as YNNKEL (reference sequence). The ends were cut back, 3 bases at V and 10 bases at J, with 13 bases in the middle. As DNA, the CDR3 is TGTGCCAGCAGCCATTTGGTGGGGCCAGAGCAGTTCTTC. Protein product: CASSHLVGPEQFF.

The chain has TRBV20-1 and TRBJ2-1; no reliable D call. CDR3 length: 10 amino acids. Germline loops: CDR1 DFQATT, CDR2 SNEGSKA (reference sequence). Trimming shortened V by 3 bases and J by 8 bases, and 5 bases separated the two germline ends. The CDR3 loop reads CSASFYEQFF. CDR3 nucleotides: TGCAGTGCTAGTTTCTATGAGCAGTTCTTC.

V is TRBV6-1 and J is TRBJ2-5; TRBD1 might be the D (6 bases). Trimming stripped 0 bases from V and 2 bases from J, with 10 bases between. The CDR3 length is 15 residues. The germline V gene has CDR1 MNHNS and CDR2 SASEGT. DNA for the CDR3: TGTGCCAGCAGTGAAGCGCGAGGGGGACAAGAGACCCAGTACTTC. As protein: CASSEARGGQETQYF.

The V and J genes are TRBV18 and TRBJ2-5; D remains unclear. Trimming took 6 bases from V and 0 from J, leaving 14 bases between them. The CDR3 contains 15 residues. Per the germline V gene, CDR1 is KGHSH and CDR2 is LQKENI. The CDR3 bases are TGTGCCAGCTCTCCCTTGAATGGCTACCAAGAGACCCAGTACTTC. It codes for CASSPLNGYQETQYF. The whole variable domain, filled in from reference TRBV18 and TRBJ2-5, reads NAGVMQNPRHLVRRRGQEARLRCSPMKGHSHVYWYRQLPEEGLKFMVYLQKENIIDESGMPKERFSAEFPKEGPSILRIQQVVRGDSAAYFCASSPLNGYQETQYFGPGTRLLVL.

This clonotype was recorded a few times. The genes are TRBV7-2 and TRBJ2-1; TRBD2 matches at 10 bases. The CDR3 sequence is 16 residues long. CDR1 is SGHTA and CDR2 is FQGNSA in the germline V gene. The V segment lost 5 bases and the J segment 3 bases; nucleotides outside the gene matches: 7. Here the CDR3 reads CASSVGLAEDYNEQFF. As DNA, the CDR3 is TGTGCCAGCAGCGTCGGACTAGCGGAAGACTACAATGAGCAGTTCTTC.

This clonotype was seen many times. The chain is built from TRBV28 and TRBJ2-5; D possibly corresponds to TRBD1 (5 bases). CDR1 is MDHEN and CDR2 is SYDVKM in the germline V gene. The V end lost 5 bases, the J end lost 5 bases, and 12 bases lay between the germline ends. The length of the CDR3 is 13 residues. Here the CDR3 DNA reads TGTGCCAGCAGTACGTCAGGGCAGGAGACCCAGTACTTC. Protein: CASSTSGQETQYF.

This clonotype occurred many times. The chain combines TRBV3-1 with TRBJ2-5, with unresolved D. CDR1 LGHDT and CDR2 YNNKEL come from the germline V gene (reference sequence). Trimming left V 5 bases short and J 5 bases short, with 6 bases between. The length of the CDR3 is 11 residues. The CDR3: CASSLLETQYF. CDR3 nucleotides: TGTGCCAGCAGCTTATTGGAGACCCAGTACTTC.

A few counts support this clonotype. V usage is TRBV5-1 and J usage is TRBJ1-6; D may be TRBD1 (5 bases). CDR1 and CDR2 from the germline V gene are SGHRS and YFSETQ. The CDR3 spans 18 residues. The germline V and J ends were trimmed by 3 bases and 0 bases, with 16 bases remaining between them. The CDR3 DNA reads as TGCGCCAGCAGCTCAAAACAGGATCTGAGCTCCTATAATTCACCCCTCCACTTT. It specifies CASSSKQDLSSYNSPLHF. The variable domain in full, with the rest retrieved from reference TRBV5-1 and TRBJ1-6, is KAGVTQTPRYLIKTRGQQVTLSCSPISGHRSVSWYQQTPGQGLQFLFEYFSETQRNKGNFPGRFSGRQFSNSRSEMNVSTLELGDSALYLCASSSKQDLSSYNSPLHFGNGTRLTVT.

This rearrangement joins TRBV12-3 or TRBV12-4 to TRBJ2-7; possibly TRBD2 for D (7 bases). This CDR3 has 15 residues. With 5 bases removed from V and 7 bases from J, the gap between germline ends came to 21 bases. CDR3 sequence reads: CASSPYLGGTIEQYF. The CDR3 region has the DNA TGTGCCAGCAGTCCCTATTTAGGGGGGACTATAGAGCAGTACTTC.

The chain is built from TRBV9 and TRBJ2-5, with a possible D match to TRBD2 (6 bases). Trimming left V 3 bases short and J 2 bases short, with 11 bases between. Germline-derived CDR1 and CDR2 are SGDLS and YYNGEE. The CDR3 is 14 residues long. The CDR3 DNA reads as TGTGCCAGCAGCGGAATCGGGGGACAAGAGACCCAGTACTTC. Translated, it gives CASSGIGGQETQYF.

This clonotype was counted ten times or more. This may be a read error, as it is one base from a much larger clone. V usage is TRBV3-1 and J usage is TRBJ2-3; D unclear. The germline V and J ends were trimmed by 0 bases and 8 bases, with 6 bases remaining between them. Germline V gives CDR1 LGHDT, CDR2 YNNKEL (reference sequence). CDR3 size: 12 residues. CDR3 nucleotides: TGTGCCAGCAGCCAAGAAGCCAGTACGCAGTATTTT. As protein: CASSQEASTQYF.

This clonotype showed up just a few times. The chain recombines TRBV5-6 with TRBJ2-5, with 7 positions matching TRBD1. This CDR3 has 17 residues. Germline CDR1 is SGHDT and CDR2 is YYEEEE. J was trimmed by 2 bases and V by 1 base; bases with no gene match: 11. The CDR3 here is CASSLILGTVHQETQYF. The CDR3 DNA is TGTGCCAGCAGCTTGATTTTGGGGACAGTTCATCAAGAGACCCAGTACTTC.

The CDR3 coding sequence is TGTGCCAGCAGTCAACATCGGGTGGGTGAAAAACTGTTTTTT. Translated, it gives CASSQHRVGEKLFF. The chain carries TRBV6-2 or TRBV6-3 and TRBJ1-4, with D unclear. The length of the CDR3 is 14 residues. Germline V gives CDR1 MNHEY, CDR2 SVGEGT. Trimming took off 5 bases at V and 7 bases at J, with 14 bases between the two ends.

J is TRBJ2-5 and V is TRBV3-1; D call uncertain. The germline gives CDR1 LGHDT, CDR2 YNNKEL (reference sequence). The CDR3 runs 15 residues. Trimming took 0 bases from V and 7 from J, leaving 15 bases between them. CDR3 DNA: TGTGCCAGCAGCCAAGATCTGTCGGGCTCGGGGACCCAGTACTTC. Encoded protein: CASSQDLSGSGTQYF.

The chain links TRBV4-1 to TRBJ2-2; D remains ambiguous. V gave up 0 bases and J gave up 4 bases, with 15 bases separating them. CDR1 and CDR2 (germline): MGHRA, YSYEKL. The CDR3 runs 17 residues. In nucleotides, the CDR3 is TGCGCCAGCAGCCAAGATCCGAACAGCGTAGTCACCGGGGAGCTGTTTTTT. This encodes CASSQDPNSVVTGELFF.

The chain combines TRBV20-1 with TRBJ2-6, with 8 bases that match TRBD1. The CDR3 runs 15 residues. With V trimmed by 5 bases and J by 6 bases, 9 bases remained unmatched. Germline loops: CDR1 DFQATT, CDR2 SNEGSKA (reference sequence). CDR3 loop: CSAEDRASTANVLTF. For the CDR3, the DNA is TGCAGTGCTGAGGACAGGGCCTCTACGGCCAACGTCCTGACTTTC.

There are a few counts of this clonotype. The V call is TRBV11-2, the J call TRBJ2-1; the match to TRBD2 covers 12 bases. J gave up 6 bases and V 1 base, and 4 bases lay outside the gene matches. The CDR3 has 16 amino acids. Germline assignment: CDR1 SGHAT and CDR2 FQNNGV. The CDR3 is CASSLGLAGGSNEQFF. As DNA, the CDR3 is TGTGCCAGCAGCTTAGGGCTAGCGGGGGGGTCCAATGAGCAGTTCTTC. Supplemented by reference TRBV11-2 and TRBJ2-1, the full variable domain reads EAGVAQSPRYKIIEKRQSVAFWCNPISGHATLYWYQQILGQGPKLLIQFQNNGVVDDSQLPKDRFSAERLKGVDSTLKIQPAKLEDSAVYLCASSLGLAGGSNEQFFGPGTRLTVL.

V is TRBV7-9 and J is TRBJ2-5, with 7 bases matching TRBD1. V lost 3 bases and J lost 3; bases outside the gene matches: 7. There are 15 residues in the CDR3. Germline-derived CDR1 and CDR2 are SEHNR and FQNEAQ (reference sequence). The CDR3 protein is CASSLLAGTEETQYF. In nucleotides, the CDR3 is TGTGCCAGCAGCTTGCTCGCCGGGACAGAAGAGACCCAGTACTTC.

Only one count was recorded for this clonotype. The chain couples TRBV4-1 to TRBJ2-2; 8 nucleotides agree with TRBD2. In germline, CDR1 is MGHRA, CDR2 YSYEKL. The CDR3 totals 20 residues. With V trimmed by 0 bases and J by 1 base, 13 bases remained unmatched. CDR3 loop: CASSQEYRGWSGGNTGELFF. In nucleotides, the CDR3 is TGCGCCAGCAGCCAAGAATATCGAGGATGGAGCGGGGGGAACACCGGGGAGCTGTTTTTT.

The chain links TRBV28 to TRBJ2-7; tentatively, D is TRBD2 (6 bases). Germline CDR1 MDHEN, CDR2 SYDVKM. The CDR3 contains 13 residues. The V gene lost 4 bases and the J gene lost 6 bases, with 13 bases spanning the gap. In DNA form, the CDR3 reads TGTGCCAGCAGTTCGGCCCCCGGGGGCGAGCAGTACTTC. Translation: CASSSAPGGEQYF.

The genes are TRBV7-8 and TRBJ2-3; TRBD1 matches 9 bases. Germline-derived CDR1 and CDR2 are SGHVS and FQNEAQ. J was trimmed by 6 bases and V by 4 bases; bases with no gene match: 5. This CDR3 spans 14 amino acids. The CDR3 nucleotides read TGTGCCAGCAGCTGGACAGGGGAGAGGGATACGCAGTATTTT. Protein: CASSWTGERDTQYF.

The chain combines TRBV14 with TRBJ2-7, with 7 bases fitting TRBD1. The CDR3 totals 13 residues. V lost 5 bases to trimming and J lost 10 bases; unmatched junction nucleotides: 11. The V gene's germline CDR1 is SGHDN and CDR2 FVKESK. CDR3 nucleotide sequence: TGTGCCAGCAGCTTCGGACAGGTGGTAGTCCAGTACTTC. Its protein is CASSFGQVVVQYF.

Only a few counts were recorded for this clonotype. This chain uses TRBV9 with TRBJ2-3; TRBD1 aligns across 7 bases. J gave up 1 base and V 3 bases, and 8 bases lay outside the gene matches. CDR3 length equals 16 residues. Germline V CDR1 and CDR2: SGDLS, YYNGEE. The CDR3, as DNA: TGTGCCAGCAGCGCAACAGGGGTCGGAGGCACAGATACGCAGTATTTT. It specifies CASSATGVGGTDTQYF. Variable domain in full (rest from reference TRBV9 and TRBJ2-3): DSGVTQTPKHLITATGQRVTLRCSPRSGDLSVYWYQQSLDQGLQFLIQYYNGEERAKGNILERFSAQQFPDLHSELNLSSLELGDSALYFCASSATGVGGTDTQYFGPGTRLTVL.